These 27 T cell receptor beta chains came from one sample sequenced in a study of blood T cell repertoires in COVID-19. The repertoire was sequenced with immunoSEQ multiplex PCR; TCRdb's copy has only in-frame clones and lacks some. This sample carries 260,000 or so clones, 75% to 85% of them seen once, and the ten largest clones take around 7.5%. The specimen was peripheral blood. The receptors shown here come from an elderly woman with COVID-19, enrolled during active disease.

The rearrangement links TRBV5-1 to TRBJ1-2; the D is unclear. The V gene's germline CDR1 is SGHRS and CDR2 YFSETQ. This CDR3 spans 14 amino acids. The ends were cut back, 0 bases at V and 5 bases at J, with 11 bases in the middle. This CDR3 is CASSLDPNIYGYTF. DNA for the CDR3: TGCGCCAGCAGCTTGGATCCGAACATATATGGCTACACCTTC.

The V and J genes are TRBV7-2 and TRBJ2-1, with TRBD2 matching over 12 bases. After removal of 5 bases from V and 4 bases from J, the junction contained 0 bases not matched to a gene. The CDR3 is made up of 14 amino acids. Germline V gene lookup returns CDR1 SGHTA and CDR2 FQGNSA. DNA of the CDR3: TGTGCCAGCAGCGGGACTAGCGGGTACAATGAGCAGTTCTTC. This sequence encodes CASSGTSGYNEQFF. Full variable domain (remainder filled in from reference TRBV7-2 and TRBJ2-1): GAGVSQSPSNKVTEKGKDVELRCDPISGHTALYWYRQSLGQGLEFLIYFQGNSAPDKSGLPSDRFSAERTGGSVSTLTIQRTQQEDSAVYLCASSGTSGYNEQFFGPGTRLTVL.

The rearrangement joins TRBV19 to TRBJ2-1; maybe TRBD2 (5 bases). CDR1 is LNHDA and CDR2 is SQIVND in the germline V gene (reference sequence). This CDR3 has 16 amino acids. Trimming cost V 2 bases and J 2 bases, with 13 bases left between them. The CDR3 protein is CASSITGRGTYNEQFF. CDR3 bases: TGTGCCAGTAGTATAACGGGTCGGGGAACCTACAATGAGCAGTTCTTC.

The rearrangement uses TRBV29-1 and TRBJ1-6; TRBD1 matches at 7 bases. The CDR3 spans 14 residues. J lost 9 bases, V lost 6 bases, and 11 bases had no gene match. The V gene's germline CDR1 is SQVTM and CDR2 ANQGSEA. CDR3 sequence (DNA): TGCAGCGTACGACAGGGAGGTTCGACTTCACCCCTCCACTTT. Translating it yields CSVRQGGSTSPLHF. Full variable domain (rest looked up from reference TRBV29-1 and TRBJ1-6): SAVISQKPSRDICQRGTSLTIQCQVDSQVTMMFWYRQQPGQSLTLIATANQGSEATYESGFVIDKFPISRPNLTFSTLTVSNMSPEDSSIYLCSVRQGGSTSPLHFGNGTRLTVT.

The V call is TRBV5-1, the J call TRBJ2-3, with 7 positions matching TRBD2. Germline V gene sequence: CDR1 SGHRS, CDR2 YFSETQ. This CDR3 contains 14 residues. Trimming at V came to 1 base and at J to 6 bases, leaving 5 bases not matched to a gene. In DNA, the CDR3 is TGCGCCAGCAGCTTGCGGGAGGCGGGCGATACGCAGTATTTT. Its translation is CASSLREAGDTQYF.

The gene calls are TRBV3-1 (or the pseudogene TRBV3-2) and TRBJ2-4; TRBD2 matches 14 bases. The CDR3 length is 18 residues. Germline CDR1 LGHDT, CDR2 YNNKEL (reference sequence). The trim removed 0 bases at V and 6 bases at J, leaving 7 bases unmatched. The CDR3 reads CASSQDPTGTSGRNIQYF. The CDR3 bases are TGTGCCAGCAGCCAAGACCCCACCGGGACTAGCGGGAGAAACATTCAGTACTTC.

This clone showed up just a few times. V and J are TRBV2 and TRBJ1-5; TRBD1 might be the D (5 bases). Trimming stripped 7 bases from V and 6 bases from J, with 16 bases between. Germline-derived CDR1 and CDR2 are SNHLY and FYNNEI. This CDR3 has 14 amino acids. CDR3 nucleotide sequence: TGTGCCAGCACCTCAGGTGGGGCAGGTCAGCCCCAGCATTTT. Translation gives CASTSGGAGQPQHF.

This clone was found a few times. J is TRBJ1-5 and V is TRBV18; D is possibly TRBD1 (6 bases). There are 16 residues in the CDR3. V lost 3 bases and J 1 base, leaving 13 bases between the germline ends. Germline CDR1 reads KGHSH; CDR2 reads LQKENI. The CDR3 region has the DNA TGTGCCAGCTCACCCGAGACAGGACGAAGCAATCAGCCCCAGCATTTT. Translating it yields CASSPETGRSNQPQHF.

The table lists this clone with a few counts. The rearrangement joins TRBV6-6 to TRBJ1-2; tentatively, D is TRBD1 (6 bases). This CDR3 spans 12 amino acids. From germline, CDR1 is MNHNY and CDR2 SVGAGI (reference sequence). The V end lost 6 bases, the J end lost 5 bases, and 10 bases lay between the germline ends. The CDR3 DNA follows: TGTGCCAGCAGCCAACAGGGATATGGCTACACCTTC. Amino acids: CASSQQGYGYTF.

In the case of this clone: One junction end does not reproduce the germline sequence, and a read error may be involved. In DNA form, the CDR3 reads TGTGCCAGCAGCCCTGGGATACATGAGGGACTTGGAGTCTTC. The encoded protein is CASSPGIHEGLGVF. The chain couples TRBV7-2 to TRBJ2-1; D perhaps matches TRBD2 (6 bases). The CDR3 is made up of 14 amino acids. CDR1 and CDR2 from the germline V gene are SGHTA and FQGNSA.

A single count supports this clone. The genes are TRBV27 and TRBJ2-7, with D uncertain. The germline V gene has CDR1 MNHEY and CDR2 SMNVEV (reference sequence). This CDR3 region has 15 residues. Trimming removed 5 bases at V and 4 bases at J, with 18 bases between. The CDR3 here is CASSQTSLVWYEQYF. The CDR3 region has the DNA TGTGCCAGCAGTCAGACTTCCTTGGTTTGGTACGAGCAGTACTTC.

Worth noting for this clone: The junction departs from the called germline gene at one end, perhaps through a read error. Other DNA variants within this sample encode the same CDR3. This rearrangement joins TRBV7-3 to TRBJ2-7; D is ambiguous. Germline loops: CDR1 SGHTA, CDR2 FQGTGA. The CDR3 extends over 11 amino acids. This CDR3 is CASRVWYEQYF. The CDR3 DNA sequence: TGCGCCAGCCGGGTTTGGTACGAGCAGTACTTC.

The J gene is TRBJ1-1, the V gene TRBV29-1, with D tentatively TRBD1 (5 bases). CDR3 length equals 12 residues. V shed 6 bases and J shed 1 base, with 9 bases lying between them. Germline loops: CDR1 SQVTM, CDR2 ANQGSEA. The CDR3 is CSVGQGNTEAFF. CDR3 in DNA: TGCAGCGTCGGTCAGGGGAACACTGAAGCTTTCTTT.

CDR3 loop: CASSYSKGAVETQYF. CDR3 DNA sequence: TGTGCCAGCAGTTACTCGAAGGGGGCTGTAGAGACCCAGTACTTC. The chain combines TRBV6-2 or TRBV6-3 with TRBJ2-5; 7 nucleotides line up with TRBD1. The CDR3 consists of 15 residues. Germline V gene lookup returns CDR1 MNHEY and CDR2 SVGEGT. V was pared by 0 bases and J by 4 bases, with 5 bases of the junction left unmatched.

This clone occurred a few times. The chain's CDR3 is CASSSPGGTEAFF. Written as DNA, the CDR3 is TGTGCCAGCAGTTCCCCAGGGGGAACTGAAGCTTTCTTT. V is TRBV6-5 and J is TRBJ1-1, with 7 bases aligning to TRBD1. The CDR3 spans 13 residues. V dropped 4 bases and J dropped 5; count of bases not matched to a gene: 4. The germline CDR1 and CDR2 sequences are MNHEY and SVGAGI.

The chain employs TRBV7-2 and TRBJ1-3; the D is unclear. V dropped 4 bases and J dropped 4 bases, with 14 bases sitting between them. Germline values: CDR1 SGHTA, CDR2 FQGNSA. This CDR3 is 15 amino acids long. Here the CDR3 DNA reads TGTGCCAGCAGCTGGGCGGGGTTGGGGGGAAACACCATATATTTT. It yields the protein CASSWAGLGGNTIYF.

This sequence joins TRBV28 and TRBJ1-5; no clear D gene. The V end lost 5 bases, the J end lost 11 bases, and 13 bases lay between the germline ends. The CDR3 is made up of 12 amino acids. In germline, CDR1 is MDHEN, CDR2 SYDVKM. The CDR3 reads CASSQRQEAQHF. The DNA for the CDR3 is TGTGCCAGCAGTCAAAGACAAGAAGCCCAGCATTTT.

This clone was picked up one time. The chain recombines TRBV9 with TRBJ1-3; no clear D gene. The ends were cut back, 4 bases at V and 0 bases at J, with 8 bases in the middle. The germline V gene has CDR1 SGDLS and CDR2 YYNGEE. The CDR3 covers 14 residues. CDR3 nucleotides: TGTGCCAGCAGCCAGACATACTCTGGAAACACCATATATTTT. The encoded protein is CASSQTYSGNTIYF.

This chain uses TRBV20-1 with TRBJ2-7; D unclear. The ends were cut back, 2 bases at V and 4 bases at J, with 6 bases in the middle. The CDR3 spans 11 residues. Germline assignment: CDR1 DFQATT and CDR2 SNEGSKA (reference sequence). CDR3 residues: CSARFQYEQYF. CDR3 in DNA: TGCAGTGCTAGATTCCAATACGAGCAGTACTTC.

The chain has TRBV6-5 and TRBJ2-7; the D is unclear. V was cut by 10 bases and J by 3 bases, with 10 bases left in between. Germline CDR1 is MNHEY and CDR2 is SVGAGI. The CDR3 totals 11 residues. The CDR3 loop is CATIQDYEQYF. The CDR3 region has the DNA TGTGCCACCATCCAGGACTACGAGCAGTACTTC.

The CDR3 DNA reads TGTGCCAGCAGCTCAGGGGGCCGAGGATACTACACCTTC. Its protein product is CASSSGGRGYYTF. The chain uses TRBV12-3 or TRBV12-4 and TRBJ1-2; 8 bases align to TRBD1. Unmatched junction bases numbered 10, after V lost 6 bases and J lost 10 bases. This CDR3 has 13 amino acids.

The genes are TRBV9 and TRBJ1-1; TRBD1 might be the D (5 bases). There are 15 residues in the CDR3. Germline CDR1 and CDR2: SGDLS and YYNGEE. The V and J ends lost 0 bases and 0 bases respectively, with 9 bases between them. The CDR3 nucleotides read TGTGCCAGCAGCGTAGATGGGGCCATGAACACTGAAGCTTTCTTT. Translating gives CASSVDGAMNTEAFF.

This chain uses TRBV28 with TRBJ1-2; unclear D gene. With 5 bases removed from V and 1 base from J, the gap between germline ends came to 14 bases. This CDR3 contains 15 residues. The V gene's germline CDR1 is MDHEN and CDR2 SYDVKM. The CDR3 loop is CASSASVVINYGYTF. CDR3 nucleotides: TGTGCCAGCAGTGCCTCTGTAGTTATTAACTATGGCTACACCTTC.

The V and J genes are TRBV19 and TRBJ2-1; 15 bases are a match to TRBD2. The trim removed 4 bases at V and 3 bases at J, leaving 10 bases unmatched. There are 19 residues in the CDR3. CDR1 and CDR2 from the germline V gene are LNHDA and SQIVND (reference sequence). The CDR3 DNA sequence: TGTGCCAGTAGTACAAGGGGGACTAGCGGGGGGTCCCGCTACAATGAGCAGTTCTTC. It yields the protein CASSTRGTSGGSRYNEQFF.

Here the CDR3 reads CASSPPGEQYF. The CDR3 nucleotides are TGTGCCAGCAGCCCGCCAGGAGAGCAGTACTTC. The rearrangement joins TRBV6-2 or TRBV6-3 to TRBJ2-7; the D is unclear. CDR1 is MNHEY and CDR2 is SVGEGT in the germline V gene. V was trimmed by 6 bases and J by 7 bases, leaving 10 bases between them. The CDR3 has 11 amino acids.

The rearrangement uses TRBV6-2 or TRBV6-3 and TRBJ1-1, with D perhaps TRBD1 (6 bases). The V gene lost 4 bases and the J gene lost 8 bases, with 23 bases spanning the gap. This CDR3 contains 16 residues. CDR1 is MNHEY, CDR2 SVGEGT, per germline. DNA of the CDR3: TGTGCCAGCAGTTCTTATCGGTCTGGGGGCGAGTACGAAGCTTTCTTT. Its translation is CASSSYRSGGEYEAFF.

The V call is TRBV7-8, the J call TRBJ2-7, with 11 bases identical to TRBD2. The germline V gene has CDR1 SGHVS and CDR2 FQNEAQ. Trimming removed 5 bases from V and 2 bases from J; junction bases left unmatched: 5. CDR3 length: 15 residues. This chain's CDR3 is CASSLSGLAAYEQYF. CDR3 DNA sequence: TGTGCCAGCAGCCTTTCGGGACTAGCGGCCTACGAGCAGTACTTC.